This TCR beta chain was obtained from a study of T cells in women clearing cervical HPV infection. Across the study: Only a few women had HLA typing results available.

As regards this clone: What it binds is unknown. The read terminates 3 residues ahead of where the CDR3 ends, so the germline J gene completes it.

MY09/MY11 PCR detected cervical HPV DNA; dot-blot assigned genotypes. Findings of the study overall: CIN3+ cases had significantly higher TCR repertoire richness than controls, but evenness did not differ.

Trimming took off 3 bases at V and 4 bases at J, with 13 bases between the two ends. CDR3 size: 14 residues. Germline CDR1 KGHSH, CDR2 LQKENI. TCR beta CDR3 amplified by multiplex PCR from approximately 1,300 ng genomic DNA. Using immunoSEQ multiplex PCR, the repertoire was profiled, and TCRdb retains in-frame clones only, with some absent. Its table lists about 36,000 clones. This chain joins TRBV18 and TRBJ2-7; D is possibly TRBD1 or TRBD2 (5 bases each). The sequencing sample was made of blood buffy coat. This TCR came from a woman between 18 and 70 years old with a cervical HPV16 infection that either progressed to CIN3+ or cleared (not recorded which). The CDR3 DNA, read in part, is TGTGCCAGCTCACCCGAGGGGTGGGCATACGAG. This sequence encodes CASSPEGWAYE. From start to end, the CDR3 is CASSPEGWAYEQYF.